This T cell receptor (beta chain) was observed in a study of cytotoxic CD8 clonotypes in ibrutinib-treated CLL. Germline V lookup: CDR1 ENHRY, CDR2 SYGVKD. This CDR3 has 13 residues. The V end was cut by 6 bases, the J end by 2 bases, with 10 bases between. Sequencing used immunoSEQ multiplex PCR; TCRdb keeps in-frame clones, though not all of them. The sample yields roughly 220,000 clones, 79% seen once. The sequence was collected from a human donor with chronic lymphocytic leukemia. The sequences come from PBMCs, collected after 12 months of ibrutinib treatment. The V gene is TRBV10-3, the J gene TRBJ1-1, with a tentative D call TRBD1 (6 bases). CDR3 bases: TGTGCCATCAGAAAGGGGGAAAACACTGAAGCTTTCTTT. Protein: CAIRKGENTEAFF.